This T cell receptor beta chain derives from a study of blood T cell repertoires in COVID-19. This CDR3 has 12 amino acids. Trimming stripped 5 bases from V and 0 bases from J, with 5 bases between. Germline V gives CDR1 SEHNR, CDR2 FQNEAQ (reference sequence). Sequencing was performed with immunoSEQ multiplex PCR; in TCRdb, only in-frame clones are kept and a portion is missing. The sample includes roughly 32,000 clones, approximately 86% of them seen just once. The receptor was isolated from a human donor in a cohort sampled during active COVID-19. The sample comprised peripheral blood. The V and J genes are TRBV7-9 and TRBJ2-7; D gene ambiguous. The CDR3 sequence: CASSRSSYEQYF. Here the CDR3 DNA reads TGTGCCAGCAGCCGGAGCTCCTACGAGCAGTACTTC.